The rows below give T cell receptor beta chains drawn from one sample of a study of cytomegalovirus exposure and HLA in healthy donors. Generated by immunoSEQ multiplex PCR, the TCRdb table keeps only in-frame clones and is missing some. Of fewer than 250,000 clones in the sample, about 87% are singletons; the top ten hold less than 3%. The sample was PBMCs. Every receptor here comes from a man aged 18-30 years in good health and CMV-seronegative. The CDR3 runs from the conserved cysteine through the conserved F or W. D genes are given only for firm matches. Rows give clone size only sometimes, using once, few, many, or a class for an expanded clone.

CDR3 protein: CASSSWTSGIIYNEQFF
CDR3 DNA: TGTGCCAGCAGCTCATGGACTAGCGGGATAATCTACAATGAGCAGTTCTTC
D gene: TRBD2
V gene: TRBV5-6
clone size: NA
CDR3 length: 17
J gene: TRBJ2-1

CDR3 protein: CSARAEFLAFF
CDR3 DNA: TGCAGTGCTAGAGCGGAGTTTTTAGCTTTCTTT
D gene: NA
V gene: TRBV20-1
clone size: NA
CDR3 length: 11
J gene: TRBJ1-1

CDR3 protein: CASSLLQGSYEQYF
CDR3 DNA: TGCGCCAGCAGCTTGTTACAGGGTTCCTACGAGCAGTACTTC
D gene: NA
V gene: TRBV5-1
clone size: once
CDR3 length: 14
J gene: TRBJ2-7

CDR3 protein: CASSPSDRAGYTF
CDR3 DNA: TGTGCCAGCTCACCCTCGGACAGGGCTGGCTACACCTTC
D gene: TRBD1
V gene: TRBV18
clone size: NA
CDR3 length: 13
J gene: TRBJ1-2

CDR3 protein: CASSWTLGQGSYEQYF
CDR3 DNA: TGTGCCAGCAGCTGGACCCTGGGACAGGGGTCCTACGAGCAGTACTTC
D gene: TRBD1
V gene: TRBV5-6
clone size: NA
CDR3 length: 16
J gene: TRBJ2-7

CDR3 protein: CAIHTGGQPQHF
CDR3 DNA: TGTGCCATCCATACCGGAGGACAGCCCCAGCATTTT
D gene: NA
V gene: TRBV28
clone size: NA
CDR3 length: 12
J gene: TRBJ1-5

CDR3 protein: CASSVWDTEQKLFF
CDR3 DNA: TGTGCCAGCAGTGTTTGGGACACCGAACAAAAACTGTTTTTT
D gene: NA
V gene: TRBV2
clone size: NA
CDR3 length: 14
J gene: TRBJ1-4

CDR3 protein: CSARRTGANTGELFF
CDR3 DNA: TGCAGCGCCCGCCGGACAGGGGCCAACACCGGGGAGCTGTTTTTT
D gene: TRBD1
V gene: TRBV29-1
clone size: NA
CDR3 length: 15
J gene: TRBJ2-2

CDR3 protein: CASSPSGWGNTDTQYF
CDR3 DNA: TGTGCCAGCAGCCCTAGCGGGTGGGGTAACACAGATACGCAGTATTTT
D gene: TRBD2
V gene: TRBV7-8
clone size: NA
CDR3 length: 16
J gene: TRBJ2-3

CDR3 protein: CASSQDLNRNYGYTF
CDR3 DNA: TGCGCCAGCAGCCAAGATCTAAACAGGAACTATGGCTACACCTTC
D gene: NA
V gene: TRBV4-3
clone size: few
CDR3 length: 15
J gene: TRBJ1-2

CDR3 protein: CASSGRELRDTQYF
CDR3 DNA: TGTGCCAGCAGCGGGAGGGAGTTGAGAGATACGCAGTATTTT
D gene: NA
V gene: TRBV9
clone size: once
CDR3 length: 14
J gene: TRBJ2-3

CDR3 protein: CASSWKPGQGVQPQHF
CDR3 DNA: TGTGCCAGCAGCTGGAAACCGGGACAGGGGGTTCAGCCCCAGCATTTT
D gene: TRBD1
V gene: TRBV5-5
clone size: NA
CDR3 length: 16
J gene: TRBJ1-5

CDR3 protein: CASSFATTGHEQYF
CDR3 DNA: TGTGCCAGCAGCTTCGCTACAACTGGGCACGAGCAGTACTTC
D gene: NA
V gene: TRBV5-6
clone size: NA
CDR3 length: 14
J gene: TRBJ2-7

CDR3 protein: CASSLDNGGRGYTF
CDR3 DNA: TGTGCCAGCAGCTTAGATAATGGGGGCAGAGGCTACACCTTC
D gene: NA
V gene: TRBV11-2
clone size: NA
CDR3 length: 14
J gene: TRBJ1-2

CDR3 protein: CASSLAGVGRETQYF
CDR3 DNA: TGTGCCAGCAGCTTAGCCGGGGTAGGGAGAGAGACCCAGTACTTC
D gene: NA
V gene: TRBV7-6
clone size: NA
CDR3 length: 15
J gene: TRBJ2-5

CDR3 protein: CASSLRQGNSPLHF
CDR3 DNA: TGTGCCAGCAGCCTACGACAGGGCAATTCACCCCTCCACTTT
D gene: TRBD1
V gene: TRBV9
clone size: NA
CDR3 length: 14
J gene: TRBJ1-6

CDR3 protein: CASSQAHLDRGRTF
CDR3 DNA: TGCGCCAGCAGCCAAGCACATTTGGACAGGGGGCGCACCTTC
D gene: TRBD1
V gene: TRBV4-1
clone size: NA
CDR3 length: 14
J gene: TRBJ1-2